The 32 T cell receptor beta chains given below trace back to one sample, sequenced in a study of blood T cells in healthy people across ages. PCR was performed a second time for roughly 7 to 12 cycles using a sample-barcoded 5' primer and a J-beta primer mix. TCRdb called the 5' RACE reads again in MiXCR, with one record for every CDR3 protein. The sample has 780,000 or so distinct CDR3 sequences, approximately 25% seen once. These data were also reused for a study on T cells of mothers and their children.

Sequenced material: blood. The origin of the receptors is a boy between 10 and 17 years old in good health.

This clonotype was picked up one time. The chain couples TRBV29-1 to TRBJ2-3, with TRBD1 identical over 7 bases. Germline loops: CDR1 SQVTM, CDR2 ANQGSEA. CDR3 length: 11 residues. With V trimmed by 6 bases and J by 6 bases, 3 bases remained unmatched. The CDR3 sequence: CSVAQGDTQYF. Here the CDR3 DNA reads TGCAGCGTGGCACAGGGGGATACGCAGTATTTT.

In its sample, this clonotype was seen a few times. J is TRBJ2-3 and V is TRBV6-1, with TRBD1 matching 8 bases. The CDR3 runs 15 residues. The germline V gene encodes CDR1 MNHNS and CDR2 SASEGT. The V segment lost 3 bases and the J segment 1 base; nucleotides outside the gene matches: 3. The CDR3 nucleotides are TGTGCCAGCAGTGACAGGGGGCGACGCACAGATACGCAGTATTTT. Protein: CASSDRGRRTDTQYF.

The chain joins TRBV10-3 to TRBJ2-5; no definite D call. Trimming took off 4 bases at V and 4 bases at J, with 10 bases between the two ends. The CDR3 length is 13 residues. CDR1 and CDR2 (germline): ENHRY, SYGVKD. The chain's CDR3 is CAISGNGGETQYF. The CDR3 bases are TGTGCCATCAGTGGAAACGGCGGAGAGACCCAGTACTTC.

About this clonotype itself: At one end the junction does not follow the germline gene, possibly because of a read error. V gene TRBV5-1 combines with J gene TRBJ2-2; D possibly matches TRBD1 or TRBD2 (5 bases each). The CDR3 consists of 13 residues. Germline CDR1 is SGHRS and CDR2 is YFSETQ. The CDR3 spells CASSLIITGALFF. For the CDR3, the DNA is TGCGCCAGCAGCTTGATTATTACCGGGGCGCTGTTTTTT.

The chain uses TRBV4-2 and TRBJ2-7; the match to TRBD1 covers 7 bases. The CDR3 runs to 15 residues. The V gene end was trimmed by 2 bases and the J gene end by 1 base; junction bases not matched to a gene: 5. Germline CDR1 reads LGHNA; CDR2 reads YNFKEQ. The DNA for the CDR3 is TGTGCCAGCAGCCAACCCTCAGGGGGATCCTACGAGCAGTACTTC. Its translation: CASSQPSGGSYEQYF.

The gene calls are TRBV20-1 and TRBJ1-1, with a tentative D call TRBD1 (6 bases). The CDR3 extends over 10 amino acids. Germline V gene lookup returns CDR1 DFQATT and CDR2 SNEGSKA (reference sequence). V gave up 6 bases and J gave up 4 bases, with 6 bases separating them. CDR3 amino acids: CSATGTEAFF. The DNA of the CDR3 is TGCAGTGCGACAGGCACTGAAGCTTTCTTT.

This clonotype showed up just a few times. The chain is built from TRBV29-1 and TRBJ2-2; weak D call: TRBD2 (5 bases). V was pared by 4 bases and J by 5 bases, with 11 bases between. Germline V gene lookup returns CDR1 SQVTM and CDR2 ANQGSEA. The CDR3 length is 13 residues. CDR3 bases: TGCAGCGTTGTAGGAGGCGGGACCGGGGAGCTGTTTTTT. This translates into CSVVGGGTGELFF.

The rearrangement joins TRBV20-1 to TRBJ2-1, with 10 bases matching TRBD2. The trim removed 6 bases at V and 4 bases at J, leaving 6 bases unmatched. This CDR3 has 14 amino acids. Germline V gene sequence: CDR1 DFQATT, CDR2 SNEGSKA (reference sequence). CDR3 coding DNA: TGCAGTGCCAAATCTAGCGGGAGTTACAATGAGCAGTTCTTC. It is translated as CSAKSSGSYNEQFF.

The V call is TRBV20-1, the J call TRBJ1-2, with TRBD1 matching over 9 bases. Losses at the gene ends were 0 bases for V and 4 bases for J; bases not matched to a gene: 3. The CDR3 contains 14 residues. Germline loops: CDR1 DFQATT, CDR2 SNEGSKA (reference sequence). The CDR3 loop is CSARDGTGSYGYTF. The CDR3 coding sequence is TGCAGTGCTAGAGATGGGACAGGGTCCTATGGCTACACCTTC.

The chain links TRBV25-1 to TRBJ1-2; the D gene is possibly TRBD1 (5 bases). The CDR3 loop spans 14 amino acids. CDR1 and CDR2 from the germline V gene are MGHDK and SYGVNS. V was pared by 3 bases and J by 3 bases, with 11 bases between. The CDR3 here is CASSDSGPHYGYTF. The CDR3 DNA reads as TGTGCCAGCAGTGATTCAGGGCCTCACTATGGCTACACCTTC.

The J gene is TRBJ2-7, the V gene TRBV29-1; TRBD2 is a possible D gene (6 bases). V lost 3 bases and J 5 bases, leaving 8 bases between the germline ends. Germline V gives CDR1 SQVTM, CDR2 ANQGSEA. This CDR3 has 11 residues. This chain's CDR3 is CSVDREDEQYF. CDR3 nucleotides: TGCAGCGTTGACAGGGAGGACGAGCAGTACTTC.

This clonotype was seen a single time. The V call is TRBV10-3, the J call TRBJ1-3; D is uncertain. In germline, CDR1 is ENHRY, CDR2 SYGVKD. The CDR3 extends over 17 amino acids. V was pared by 0 bases and J by 0 bases, with 12 bases between. The CDR3, as DNA: TGTGCCATCAGTGAGTCGCTGACTTTAAGCTCTGGAAACACCATATATTTT. Translation gives CAISESLTLSSGNTIYF.

The chain couples TRBV27 to TRBJ2-5, with D possibly TRBD1 on 5 matching bases. TRBJ2-7 matches the DNA end more closely, so the J call is doubtful. Germline assignment: CDR1 MNHEY and CDR2 SMNVEV (reference sequence). There are 14 residues in the CDR3. The CDR3 region has the DNA TGTGCCAGCAGTTGGGCGCAGGGCTCCTACGAGCAGTACTTC. As protein: CASSWAQGSYEQYF.

The sample holds a few counts of this clonotype. V is TRBV28 and J is TRBJ2-3, with 7 nucleotides matching TRBD1. V was pared by 2 bases and J by 4 bases, with 9 bases of the junction left unmatched. Germline V gene data show CDR1 as MDHEN and CDR2 as SYDVKM. The CDR3 has 16 amino acids. CDR3 DNA: TGTGCCAGCAGTTTAATTGGTGGGACAGCCGCAGATACGCAGTATTTT. Protein: CASSLIGGTAADTQYF.

The chain links TRBV7-9 to TRBJ2-7; weak D call: TRBD1 (5 bases). The CDR3 is 14 residues long. CDR1 SEHNR and CDR2 FQNEAQ come from the germline V gene (reference sequence). V lost 2 bases to trimming and J lost 2 bases, with 10 bases between them. CDR3 protein: CASSLLQAAYEQYF. Written as DNA, the CDR3 is TGTGCCAGCAGCTTACTACAGGCAGCCTACGAGCAGTACTTC.

The rearrangement joins TRBV13 to TRBJ1-1, with a weak D call TRBD1 (5 bases). This CDR3 has 12 amino acids. Germline V gene sequence: CDR1 PRHDT, CDR2 FYEKMQ (reference sequence). The V end was cut by 3 bases, the J end by 6 bases, with 8 bases between. CDR3 sequence (DNA): TGTGCCAGCAGCTTTCGGACACCTGAAGCTTTCTTT. Amino acid sequence: CASSFRTPEAFF.

The chain is built from TRBV4-1 and TRBJ1-1; TRBD1 is a possible D gene (5 bases). Germline CDR1 is MGHRA and CDR2 is YSYEKL. Between the trimmed V and J ends, which lost 5 bases and 3 bases, there was a span of 13 bases. The CDR3 is 14 amino acids. The chain's CDR3 is CASSSLLGDTEAFF. The DNA for the CDR3 is TGCGCCAGCAGCTCCCTCCTAGGGGACACTGAAGCTTTCTTT.

This clonotype turned up a few times. The V gene is TRBV5-6, the J gene TRBJ2-5; 10 bases map to TRBD1. The J call may be mistaken, given a closer DNA end match to TRBJ2-7. This CDR3 contains 13 residues. The germline gives CDR1 SGHDT, CDR2 YYEEEE. The CDR3 DNA reads as TGTGCCAGCACTCGACAGGGGGCCAACGAGCAGTACTTC. Protein sequence: CASTRQGANEQYF.

The chain combines TRBV4-2 with TRBJ2-7, with 10 positions matching TRBD2. J lost 2 bases, V lost 3 bases, and 10 bases had no gene match. This CDR3 spans 17 amino acids. Germline assignment: CDR1 LGHNA and CDR2 YNFKEQ. The CDR3 loop reads CASSQVATSGTAYEQYF. CDR3 coding DNA: TGTGCCAGCAGCCAGGTCGCTACTAGCGGGACGGCCTACGAGCAGTACTTC.

Notes on this clonotype: At one of its ends the junction is not consistent with the germline gene, which may arise from a read error. This chain joins TRBV6-2 or TRBV6-3 and TRBJ2-1, with 8 bases identical to TRBD1. Germline CDR1 is MNHEY and CDR2 is SVGEGT. The CDR3 extends over 16 amino acids. The CDR3 nucleotides read TGTGCCAGCAGTGACTCCGGGACAGGTCGCTACAATGAGCAGTTCTTC. This codes for CASSDSGTGRYNEQFF.

The chain links TRBV7-7 to TRBJ2-3; D may be TRBD2 (6 bases). The ends were cut back, 5 bases at V and 5 bases at J, with 11 bases in the middle. This CDR3 has 13 amino acids. Germline loops: CDR1 SSHAT, CDR2 FNYEAQ (reference sequence). CDR3 DNA sequence: TGTGCCAGCAGCCCCGGGGGTGGAGATACGCAGTATTTT. It translates to CASSPGGGDTQYF.

The genes are TRBV6-5 and TRBJ1-1, with D unresolved. Germline loops: CDR1 MNHEY, CDR2 SVGAGI. The ends were cut back, 2 bases at V and 4 bases at J, with 11 bases in the middle. CDR3 length: 14 amino acids. The CDR3 DNA follows: TGTGCCAGCAGTTACAATGACCCCAGCACTGAAGCTTTCTTT. Encoded protein: CASSYNDPSTEAFF.

This rearrangement joins TRBV20-1 to TRBJ2-7; weak D call: TRBD2 (5 bases). CDR1 DFQATT and CDR2 SNEGSKA come from the germline V gene (reference sequence). The CDR3 runs 13 residues. V was pared by 5 bases and J by 2 bases, with 13 bases between. As DNA, the CDR3 is TGCAGTGCTCTAGCAAAATGGACCTACGAGCAGTACTTC. Protein: CSALAKWTYEQYF.

The chain uses TRBV2 and TRBJ2-3, with 8 nucleotides matching TRBD2. V shed 10 bases and J 5 bases; nucleotides not matched to a gene: 17. Germline CDR1 reads SNHLY; CDR2 reads FYNNEI. The CDR3 runs 16 residues. CDR3 in DNA: TGTGCCATCTACGGGGGGGGGCAGGGGAGTAAAGATACGCAGTATTTT. Translation gives CAIYGGGQGSKDTQYF.

This clonotype occurred a few times. The rearrangement links TRBV6-2 or TRBV6-3 to TRBJ2-5, with 7 bases aligning to TRBD1. Matching the DNA end better, TRBJ2-7 makes the J call doubtful. The CDR3 covers 16 residues. Germline-derived CDR1 and CDR2 are MNHEY and SVGEGT. The CDR3 is CASSYRPGQAIYEQYF. CDR3 DNA: TGTGCCAGCAGTTACCGACCTGGACAGGCGATATACGAGCAGTACTTC.

This clonotype was observed a handful of times. This rearrangement joins TRBV10-3 to TRBJ2-7; the D is unclear. The V end lost 4 bases, the J end lost 7 bases, and 5 bases lay between the germline ends. Germline assignment: CDR1 ENHRY and CDR2 SYGVKD. The CDR3 is made up of 10 amino acids. The CDR3 protein is CAISVKEQYF. For the CDR3, the DNA is TGTGCCATCAGTGTCAAGGAGCAGTACTTC.

The chain joins TRBV7-2 to TRBJ2-7; unclear D gene. This CDR3 region has 11 residues. Per germline, CDR1 SGHTA and CDR2 FQGNSA. Deletions cut 5 bases from V and 5 bases from J, with 7 bases between. CDR3 region: CASSPNNEQYF. The DNA for the CDR3 is TGTGCCAGCAGCCCGAATAACGAGCAGTACTTC.

This rearrangement joins TRBV7-3 to TRBJ2-5; tentatively, D is TRBD1 (5 bases). Deletions cut 6 bases from V and 3 bases from J, with 11 bases between. This CDR3 contains 13 residues. The V gene's germline CDR1 is SGHTA and CDR2 FQGTGA. CDR3 sequence: CASSIKGEETQYF. The CDR3 bases are TGTGCCAGCAGTATTAAAGGGGAAGAGACCCAGTACTTC.

The chain has TRBV6-2 or TRBV6-3 and TRBJ2-7; 10 bases line up with TRBD2. The CDR3 consists of 15 residues. Trimming took 8 bases from V and 5 from J; bases not matched to a gene: 12. In germline, CDR1 is MNHEY, CDR2 SVGEGT. In DNA, the CDR3 is TGTGCCAGCCGAACCACTAGCGGGGTAATCCACGAGCAGTACTTC. Protein: CASRTTSGVIHEQYF.

This chain connects TRBV4-3 to TRBJ1-4; the D is unclear. This CDR3 spans 15 amino acids. The ends were cut back, 0 bases at V and 5 bases at J, with 10 bases in the middle. CDR1 and CDR2 from the germline V gene are LGHNA and YSLEER. CDR3 nucleotide sequence: TGCGCCAGCAGCCAAGATTTACAGCAAAATGAAAAACTGTTTTTT. Translation: CASSQDLQQNEKLFF.

In its sample, this clonotype was seen a few times. The chain recombines TRBV7-2 with TRBJ1-6, with D possibly TRBD1 on 5 matching bases. There are 15 residues in the CDR3. CDR1 is SGHTA and CDR2 is FQGNSA in the germline V gene. V was pared by 5 bases and J by 3 bases, with 11 bases between. For the CDR3, the DNA is TGTGCCAGCAGCCGGGACGCGTTCTATAATTCACCCCTCCACTTT. Translated, it gives CASSRDAFYNSPLHF. The full variable domain, in which reference TRBV7-2 and TRBJ1-6 provide the parts outside the CDR3, is GAGVSQSPSNKVTEKGKDVELRCDPISGHTALYWYRQSLGQGLEFLIYFQGNSAPDKSGLPSDRFSAERTGGSVSTLTIQRTQQEDSAVYLCASSRDAFYNSPLHFGNGTRLTVT.

The CDR3 DNA sequence: TGTGCCAACTTACAAGAGACCCAGTACTTC. Amino acids: CANLQETQYF. V is TRBV27 and J is TRBJ2-5; D not certain. Trimming took off 10 bases at V and 2 bases at J, with 5 bases between the two ends. Germline V gives CDR1 MNHEY, CDR2 SMNVEV (reference sequence). This CDR3 is built from 10 residues.